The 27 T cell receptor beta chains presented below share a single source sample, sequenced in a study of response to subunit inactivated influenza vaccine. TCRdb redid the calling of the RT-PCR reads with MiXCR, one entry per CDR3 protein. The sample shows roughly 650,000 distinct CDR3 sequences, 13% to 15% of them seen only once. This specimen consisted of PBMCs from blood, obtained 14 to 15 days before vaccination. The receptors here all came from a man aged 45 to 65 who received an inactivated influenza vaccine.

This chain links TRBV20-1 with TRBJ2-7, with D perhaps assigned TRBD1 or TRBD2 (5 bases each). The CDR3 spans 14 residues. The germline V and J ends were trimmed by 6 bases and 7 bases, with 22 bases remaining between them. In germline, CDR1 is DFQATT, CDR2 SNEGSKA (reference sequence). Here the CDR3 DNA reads TGCAGTGCGGGGACCCCGCCGGCTAGATGGGAGCAGTACTTC. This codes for CSAGTPPARWEQYF.

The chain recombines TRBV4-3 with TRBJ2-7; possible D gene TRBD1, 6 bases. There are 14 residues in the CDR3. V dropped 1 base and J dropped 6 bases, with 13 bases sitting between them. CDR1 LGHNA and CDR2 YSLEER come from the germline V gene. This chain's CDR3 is CASSQGTARAEQYF. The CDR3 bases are TGCGCCAGCAGCCAAGGGACAGCGCGTGCCGAGCAGTACTTC.

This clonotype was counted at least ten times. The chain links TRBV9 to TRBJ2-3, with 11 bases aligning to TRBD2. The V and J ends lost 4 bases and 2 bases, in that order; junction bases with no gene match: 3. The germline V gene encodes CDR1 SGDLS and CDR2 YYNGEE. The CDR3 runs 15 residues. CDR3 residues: CASSTSGSPTDTQYF. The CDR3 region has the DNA TGTGCCAGCAGCACTAGCGGGAGTCCCACAGATACGCAGTATTTT.

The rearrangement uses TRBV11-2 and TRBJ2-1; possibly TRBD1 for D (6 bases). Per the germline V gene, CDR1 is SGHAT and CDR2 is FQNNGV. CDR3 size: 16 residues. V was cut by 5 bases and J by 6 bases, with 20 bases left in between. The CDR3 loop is CASSPITGKFINEQFF. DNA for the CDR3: TGTGCCAGCAGCCCTATAACAGGGAAGTTCATCAATGAGCAGTTCTTC. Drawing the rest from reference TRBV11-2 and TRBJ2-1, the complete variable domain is EAGVAQSPRYKIIEKRQSVAFWCNPISGHATLYWYQQILGQGPKLLIQFQNNGVVDDSQLPKDRFSAERLKGVDSTLKIQPAKLEDSAVYLCASSPITGKFINEQFFGPGTRLTVL.

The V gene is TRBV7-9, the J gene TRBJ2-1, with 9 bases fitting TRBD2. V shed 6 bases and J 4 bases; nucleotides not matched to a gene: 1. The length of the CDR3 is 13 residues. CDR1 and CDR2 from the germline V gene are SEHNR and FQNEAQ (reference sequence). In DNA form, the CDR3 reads TGTGCCAGCAGACTAGCGGGTTACAATGAGCAGTTCTTC. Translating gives CASRLAGYNEQFF.

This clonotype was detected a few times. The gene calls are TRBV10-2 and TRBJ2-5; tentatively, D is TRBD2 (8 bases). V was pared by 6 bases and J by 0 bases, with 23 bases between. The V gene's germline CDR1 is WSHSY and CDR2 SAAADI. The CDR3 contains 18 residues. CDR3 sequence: CASRRGPGGGGYQETQYF. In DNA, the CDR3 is TGCGCCAGCAGGAGGGGGCCCGGGGGCGGGGGGTACCAAGAGACCCAGTACTTC.

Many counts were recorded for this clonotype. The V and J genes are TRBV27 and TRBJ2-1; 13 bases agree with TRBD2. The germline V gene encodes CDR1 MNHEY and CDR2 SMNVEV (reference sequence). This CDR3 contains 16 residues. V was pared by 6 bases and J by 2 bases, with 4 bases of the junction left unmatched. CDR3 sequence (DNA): TGTGCCAGCAGCACTGGGACTAGCGGGGCCTACAATGAGCAGTTCTTC. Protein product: CASSTGTSGAYNEQFF.

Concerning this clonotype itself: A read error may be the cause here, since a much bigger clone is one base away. CDR3 in DNA: TGTGCCAGCACCATCAGTACCGGGGAGCTGTTTTTT. Translated: CASTISTGELFF. The chain carries TRBV12-3 or TRBV12-4 and TRBJ2-2; D remains ambiguous. V was shortened by 7 bases and J by 5 bases, with 8 bases between the two germline ends. CDR3 length: 12 amino acids.

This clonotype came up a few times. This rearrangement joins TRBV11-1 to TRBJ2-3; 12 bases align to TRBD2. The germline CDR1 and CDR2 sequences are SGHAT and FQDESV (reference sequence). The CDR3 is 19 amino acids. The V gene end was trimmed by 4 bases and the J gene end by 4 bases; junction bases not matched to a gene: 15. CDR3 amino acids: CASSSTRTSGATIADTQYF. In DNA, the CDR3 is TGTGCCAGCAGCTCGACTAGGACTAGCGGGGCCACCATTGCAGATACGCAGTATTTT. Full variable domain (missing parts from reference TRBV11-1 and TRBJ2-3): EAEVAQSPRYKITEKSQAVAFWCDPISGHATLYWYRQILGQGPELLVQFQDESVVDDSQLPKDRFSAERLKGVDSTLKIQPAELGDSAMYLCASSSTRTSGATIADTQYFGPGTRLTVL.

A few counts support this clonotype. The CDR3 DNA reads TGTGCCAGCAGGTCAGACAGGGTCGTTTTCTTT. This encodes CASRSDRVVFF. The chain joins TRBV6-1 to TRBJ1-1; 7 nucleotides line up with TRBD1. The germline CDR1 and CDR2 sequences are MNHNS and SASEGT. The CDR3 runs 11 residues. Trimming removed 6 bases from V and 13 bases from J; junction bases left unmatched: 8.

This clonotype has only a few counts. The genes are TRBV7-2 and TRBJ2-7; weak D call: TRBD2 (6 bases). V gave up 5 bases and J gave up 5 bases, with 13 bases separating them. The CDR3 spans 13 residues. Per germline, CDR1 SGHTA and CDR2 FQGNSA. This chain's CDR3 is CASSTRENNEQYF. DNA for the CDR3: TGTGCCAGCAGCACGCGGGAAAACAACGAGCAGTACTTC. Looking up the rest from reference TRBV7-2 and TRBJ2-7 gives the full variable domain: GAGVSQSPSNKVTEKGKDVELRCDPISGHTALYWYRQSLGQGLEFLIYFQGNSAPDKSGLPSDRFSAERTGGSVSTLTIQRTQQEDSAVYLCASSTRENNEQYFGPGTRLTVT.

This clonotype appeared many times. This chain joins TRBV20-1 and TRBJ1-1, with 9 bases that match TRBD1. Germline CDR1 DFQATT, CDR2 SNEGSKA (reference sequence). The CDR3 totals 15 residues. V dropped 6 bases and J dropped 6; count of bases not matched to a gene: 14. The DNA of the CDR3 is TGCAGTGCGGAGCGGACAGGGGTCGGCGGCGCTGAAGCTTTCTTT. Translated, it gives CSAERTGVGGAEAFF.

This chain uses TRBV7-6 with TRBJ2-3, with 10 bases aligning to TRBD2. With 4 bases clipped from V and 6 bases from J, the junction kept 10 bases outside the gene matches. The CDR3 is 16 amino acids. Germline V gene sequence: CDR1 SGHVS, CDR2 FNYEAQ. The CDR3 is CASSSTSGGAWDTQYF. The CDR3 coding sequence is TGTGCCAGCAGCTCTACAAGCGGGGGGGCCTGGGATACGCAGTATTTT. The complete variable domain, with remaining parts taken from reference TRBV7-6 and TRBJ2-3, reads GAGVSQSPRYKVTKRGQDVALRCDPISGHVSLYWYRQALGQGPEFLTYFNYEAQQDKSGLPNDRFSAERPEGSISTLTIQRTEQRDSAMYRCASSSTSGGAWDTQYFGPGTRLTVL.

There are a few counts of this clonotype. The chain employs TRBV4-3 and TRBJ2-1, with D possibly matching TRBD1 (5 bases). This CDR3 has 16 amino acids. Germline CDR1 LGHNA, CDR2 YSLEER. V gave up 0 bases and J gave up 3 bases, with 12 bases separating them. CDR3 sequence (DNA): TGCGCCAGCAGCCAAGAATGGGGCCAGCTCTACAATGAGCAGTTCTTC. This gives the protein CASSQEWGQLYNEQFF.

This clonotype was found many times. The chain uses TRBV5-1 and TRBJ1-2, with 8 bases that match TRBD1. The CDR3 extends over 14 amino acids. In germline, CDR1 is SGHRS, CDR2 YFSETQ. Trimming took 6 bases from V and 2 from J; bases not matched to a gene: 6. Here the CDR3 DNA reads TGCGCCAGCACGGACAGGGTAGGGAACTATGGCTACACCTTC. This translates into CASTDRVGNYGYTF. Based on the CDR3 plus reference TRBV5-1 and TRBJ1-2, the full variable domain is KAGVTQTPRYLIKTRGQQVTLSCSPISGHRSVSWYQQTPGQGLQFLFEYFSETQRNKGNFPGRFSGRQFSNSRSEMNVSTLELGDSALYLCASTDRVGNYGYTFGSGTRLTVV.

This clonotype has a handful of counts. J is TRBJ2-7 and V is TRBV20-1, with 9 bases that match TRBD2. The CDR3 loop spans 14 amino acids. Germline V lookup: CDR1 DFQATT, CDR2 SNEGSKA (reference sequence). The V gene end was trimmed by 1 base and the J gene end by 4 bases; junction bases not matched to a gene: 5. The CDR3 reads CSARVAGELYEQYF. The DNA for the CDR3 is TGCAGTGCTAGAGTAGCGGGAGAGTTATACGAGCAGTACTTC.

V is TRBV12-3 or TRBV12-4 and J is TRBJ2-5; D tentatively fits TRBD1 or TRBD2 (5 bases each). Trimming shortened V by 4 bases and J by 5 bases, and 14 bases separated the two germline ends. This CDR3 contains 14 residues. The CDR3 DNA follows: TGTGCCAGCAGTTCGCAGGGACCGTGGGAGACCCAGTACTTC. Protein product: CASSSQGPWETQYF.

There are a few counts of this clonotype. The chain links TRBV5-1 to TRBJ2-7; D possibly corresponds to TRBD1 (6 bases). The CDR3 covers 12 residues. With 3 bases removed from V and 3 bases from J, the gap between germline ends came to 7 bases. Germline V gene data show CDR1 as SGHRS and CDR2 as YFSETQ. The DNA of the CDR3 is TGCGCCAGCAGCTGGACAGACTACGAGCAGTACTTC. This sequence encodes CASSWTDYEQYF.

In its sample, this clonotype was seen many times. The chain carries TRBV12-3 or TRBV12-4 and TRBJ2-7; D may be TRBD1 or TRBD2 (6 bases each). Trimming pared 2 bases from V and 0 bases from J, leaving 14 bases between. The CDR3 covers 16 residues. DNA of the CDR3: TGTGCCAGCAGTTTAACCCGGGGGCAAAGCTCCTACGAGCAGTACTTC. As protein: CASSLTRGQSSYEQYF.

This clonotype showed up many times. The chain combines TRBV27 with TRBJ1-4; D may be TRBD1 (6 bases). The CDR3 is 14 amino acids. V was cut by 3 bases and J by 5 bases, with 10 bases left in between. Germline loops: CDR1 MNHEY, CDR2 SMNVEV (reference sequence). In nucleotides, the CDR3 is TGTGCCAGCAGTTTCTGGCAGGGGAATGAAAAACTGTTTTTT. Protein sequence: CASSFWQGNEKLFF.

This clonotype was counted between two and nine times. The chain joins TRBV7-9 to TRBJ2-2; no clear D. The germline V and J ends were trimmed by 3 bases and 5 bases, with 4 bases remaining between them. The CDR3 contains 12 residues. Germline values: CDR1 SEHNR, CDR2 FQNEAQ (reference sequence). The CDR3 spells CASSFMTGELFF. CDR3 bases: TGTGCCAGCAGCTTCATGACCGGGGAGCTGTTTTTT.

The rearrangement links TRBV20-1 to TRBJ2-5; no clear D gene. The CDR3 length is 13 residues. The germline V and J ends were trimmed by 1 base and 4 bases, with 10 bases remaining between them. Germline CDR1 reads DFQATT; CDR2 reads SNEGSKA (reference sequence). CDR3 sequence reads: CSARGQPRETQYF. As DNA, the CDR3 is TGCAGTGCTAGAGGGCAGCCCCGAGAGACCCAGTACTTC.

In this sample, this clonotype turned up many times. The DNA of the CDR3 is TGTGCCAGCAGTCAGGGTACCACTGAAGCTTTCTTT. As protein: CASSQGTTEAFF. This chain connects TRBV9 to TRBJ1-1; D perhaps matches TRBD1 (5 bases). Trimming shortened V by 5 bases and J by 4 bases, and 9 bases separated the two germline ends. Germline lookup yields CDR1 SGDLS and CDR2 YYNGEE. This CDR3 has 12 amino acids. Full variable domain (remainder filled in from reference TRBV9 and TRBJ1-1): DSGVTQTPKHLITATGQRVTLRCSPRSGDLSVYWYQQSLDQGLQFLIQYYNGEERAKGNILERFSAQQFPDLHSELNLSSLELGDSALYFCASSQGTTEAFFGQGTRLTVV.

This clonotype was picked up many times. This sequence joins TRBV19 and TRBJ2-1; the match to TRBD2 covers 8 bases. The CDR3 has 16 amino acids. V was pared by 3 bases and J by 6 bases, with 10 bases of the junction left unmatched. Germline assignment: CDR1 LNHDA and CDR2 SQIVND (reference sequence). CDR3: CASSMSPGLDSNEQFF. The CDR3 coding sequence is TGTGCCAGTAGTATGTCCCCGGGACTAGATTCCAATGAGCAGTTCTTC.

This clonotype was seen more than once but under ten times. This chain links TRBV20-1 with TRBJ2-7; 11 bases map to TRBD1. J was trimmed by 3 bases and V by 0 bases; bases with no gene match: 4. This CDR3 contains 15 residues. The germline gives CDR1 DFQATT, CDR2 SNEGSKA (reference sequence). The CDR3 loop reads CSARDLGTGGYEQYF. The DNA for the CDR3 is TGCAGTGCTAGAGATCTCGGGACAGGGGGCTACGAGCAGTACTTC.

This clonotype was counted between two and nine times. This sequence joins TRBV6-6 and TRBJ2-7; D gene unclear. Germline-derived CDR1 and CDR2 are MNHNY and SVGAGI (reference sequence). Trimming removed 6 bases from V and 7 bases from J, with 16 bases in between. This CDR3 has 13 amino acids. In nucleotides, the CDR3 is TGTGCCAGCAGCCAGACGGAGTCCGGGGAGCAGTACTTC. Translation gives CASSQTESGEQYF.

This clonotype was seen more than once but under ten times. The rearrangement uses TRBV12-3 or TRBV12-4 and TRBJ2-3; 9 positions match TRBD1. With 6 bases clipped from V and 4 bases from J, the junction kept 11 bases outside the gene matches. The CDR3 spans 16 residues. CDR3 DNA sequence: TGTGCCAGCAGGGAAACAGGGGGCGGGTTGGCAGATACGCAGTATTTT. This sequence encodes CASRETGGGLADTQYF.